This TCR beta chain was identified during a study of blood T cells in healthy people across ages. Findings and limits, study-wide: Donors of long life had a larger count of naive CD4+ cells and greater diversity than aged donors.

Healthy individuals of Caucasian origin from Russia, aged about 6 to 95, served as donors. Per sample, no less than 6 micrograms of total RNA were extracted. This clonotype was seen a few times. Its antigen is not known. A second PCR, run for roughly 7 to 11 cycles, used a sample-barcoded 5' primer plus a J-beta primer mix. Individual samples furnished no less than 3 million CDR3-containing paired-end reads apiece. Each CDR3 protein is one row after TCRdb ran MiXCR on the 5' RACE reads. The table records 1.4 million to 1.5 million distinct CDR3 sequences, 35% to 45% of them present only once. The CDR3 loop spans 14 amino acids. The germline V gene encodes CDR1 SQVTM and CDR2 ANQGSEA. The V segment lost 3 bases and the J segment 7 bases; nucleotides outside the gene matches: 9.

The sample consisted of blood. J is TRBJ2-7 and V is TRBV29-1, with 10 bases that match TRBD1. The receptor's source is a woman aged 18-29 years in good health. The CDR3 region has the DNA TGCAGCGTTGAGACCCAAGGACAGGGGGGAGAGCAGTACTTC. Protein: CSVETQGQGGEQYF.